This T cell receptor (beta chain) was observed in a study of T cell responses to AZD1222 COVID-19 vaccine. Regarding the study as a whole: Donors were largely white British and mainly female; clonal diversity was possibly underestimated. Regions 160-218 and 743-854 held dominance among vaccine-associated CD4 TCRs, which spanned spike. With two AZD1222 doses given, Spike-specific TCR breadth and depth both rose.

Sequenced by immunoSEQ multiplex PCR; TCRdb stores in-frame clones only, minus some. This table has 150,000 to 200,000 clones, approximately 91% appearing once. As to this clone: Its specificity is unknown.

V was clipped by 4 bases and J by 5 bases; unmatched bases: 7. The germline V gene encodes CDR1 SGHRS and CDR2 YFSETQ. CDR3 length equals 14 residues. This clonotype was obtained from an adult who received the AZD1222 COVID-19 vaccine. The source material was peripheral blood, sampled 28 days after the second AZD1222 dose. This sequence joins TRBV5-1 and TRBJ2-5, with TRBD1 identical over 8 bases. The CDR3 bases are TGCGCCAGCAGCCAGCACAGGGGGTCGGAGACCCAGTACTTC. Encoded protein: CASSQHRGSETQYF. Full variable domain (remainder filled in from reference TRBV5-1 and TRBJ2-5): KAGVTQTPRYLIKTRGQQVTLSCSPISGHRSVSWYQQTPGQGLQFLFEYFSETQRNKGNFPGRFSGRQFSNSRSEMNVSTLELGDSALYLCASSQHRGSETQYFGPGTRLLVL.